This passage covers 26 T cell receptor beta chains from one sample sequenced in a study of cytomegalovirus exposure and HLA in healthy donors. Both 60 Vbeta primers and 13 Jbeta primers went into the PCR. The assay was immunoSEQ multiplex PCR, and TCRdb's table has in-frame clones only and misses some. The data hold about 120,000 clones, with around 76% observed a single time. The sequenced sample consisted of PBMCs. These receptors all come from a male donor in good health and CMV-seronegative.

The rearrangement joins TRBV7-8 to TRBJ1-3; 10 bases agree with TRBD1. This CDR3 spans 18 amino acids. The germline V gene encodes CDR1 SGHVS and CDR2 FQNEAQ. V lost 5 bases to trimming and J lost 0 bases; unmatched junction nucleotides: 10. As DNA, the CDR3 is TGTGCCAGCAGCCCCCAGGAGGGACAGGGGTTCTCTGGAAACACCATATATTTT. Translated: CASSPQEGQGFSGNTIYF.

V and J are TRBV10-3 and TRBJ1-5; no clear D. The CDR3 is 13 residues long. CDR1 and CDR2 (germline): ENHRY, SYGVKD. Trimming removed 3 bases at V and 7 bases at J, with 10 bases between. The CDR3 coding sequence is TGTGCCATCAGTGACGATGGGAGGCAGCCCCAGCATTTT. It translates to CAISDDGRQPQHF.

The chain carries TRBV5-8 and TRBJ2-2; D might be TRBD1 (5 bases). This CDR3 contains 15 residues. Germline CDR1 reads SGHTS; CDR2 reads YDEGEE. Between the trimmed V and J ends, which lost 3 bases and 1 base, there was a span of 10 bases. The CDR3 loop is CASSSRGMNTGELFF. DNA of the CDR3: TGTGCCAGCAGCTCAAGGGGAATGAACACCGGGGAGCTGTTTTTT.

In this sample, this clone turned up once. This rearrangement joins TRBV7-2 to TRBJ2-1; 9 bases line up with TRBD2. The CDR3 is 16 residues long. The junction had 4 bases not matched to a gene; V was cut back by 2 bases and J by 2 bases. CDR1 and CDR2 from the germline V gene are SGHTA and FQGNSA. This CDR3 is CASSLSSSGAYNEQFF. CDR3 DNA: TGTGCCAGCAGCTTATCTTCTAGCGGGGCCTACAATGAGCAGTTCTTC.

In DNA form, the CDR3 reads TGTGCCACCAGTGAGAGGTTCGGGGAGCTGTTTTTT. Translating it yields CATSERFGELFF. The chain employs TRBV15 and TRBJ2-2, with no clear D. The V end was cut by 6 bases, the J end by 7 bases, with 9 bases between. In germline, CDR1 is LNHNV, CDR2 YYDKDF (reference sequence). CDR3 length: 12 amino acids.

The chain joins TRBV19 to TRBJ1-4, with 7 bases matching TRBD1. The CDR3 runs 15 residues. Germline assignment: CDR1 LNHDA and CDR2 SQIVND (reference sequence). V lost 5 bases to trimming and J lost 7 bases; unmatched junction nucleotides: 10. The CDR3 is CASSPRGVDGEKLFF. CDR3 sequence (DNA): TGTGCCAGTAGTCCCAGGGGGGTTGACGGTGAAAAACTGTTTTTT.

This chain joins TRBV5-6 and TRBJ1-6; 7 bases line up with TRBD1. The junction had 12 bases not matched to a gene; V was cut back by 0 bases and J by 9 bases. This CDR3 contains 17 residues. Germline V gene sequence: CDR1 SGHDT, CDR2 YYEEEE. CDR3: CASSLVGDRPDSSPLHF. CDR3 bases: TGTGCCAGCAGCTTGGTGGGGGACAGACCCGATAGTTCACCCCTCCACTTT.

This sequence joins TRBV9 and TRBJ1-1, with no clear D. Trimming took 0 bases from V and 0 from J, leaving 6 bases between them. The CDR3 length is 14 residues. Germline loops: CDR1 SGDLS, CDR2 YYNGEE. CDR3 coding DNA: TGTGCCAGCAGCGTAGGGGGAGTGAACACTGAAGCTTTCTTT. Its protein is CASSVGGVNTEAFF.

The chain links TRBV2 to TRBJ1-4; D call uncertain. V was shortened by 4 bases and J by 1 base, with 7 bases between the two germline ends. From germline, CDR1 is SNHLY and CDR2 FYNNEI. CDR3 length equals 14 residues. CDR3 nucleotide sequence: TGTGCCAGCAGTGCGGGTAGAACTAATGAAAAACTGTTTTTT. This translates into CASSAGRTNEKLFF.

V is TRBV6-1 and J is TRBJ1-2; unclear D gene. From germline, CDR1 is MNHNS and CDR2 SASEGT. The CDR3 runs to 17 residues. Deletions cut 6 bases from V and 3 bases from J, with 23 bases between. The CDR3 protein is CASSETGFEVLDYGYTF. The CDR3 bases are TGTGCCAGCAGCGAAACGGGGTTTGAGGTTTTGGACTATGGCTACACCTTC.

This chain connects TRBV5-1 to TRBJ2-7; TRBD2 matches at 8 bases. Trimming took 2 bases from V and 4 from J; bases not matched to a gene: 2. The CDR3 has 13 residues. From germline, CDR1 is SGHRS and CDR2 YFSETQ. The CDR3 protein is CASSFSGGYEQYF. The CDR3 DNA reads as TGCGCCAGCAGCTTCAGCGGGGGTTACGAGCAGTACTTC.

This clone was picked up one time. CDR3 sequence: CASSYGGGTGETQYF. Here the CDR3 DNA reads TGTGCCAGCAGTTATGGCGGGGGGACCGGGGAGACCCAGTACTTC. The chain recombines TRBV28 with TRBJ2-5; 8 bases match TRBD2. V trimming: 4 bases; J trimming: 5 bases; junction bases outside the gene matches: 9. Germline CDR1 reads MDHEN; CDR2 reads SYDVKM. The CDR3 has 15 amino acids.

This clone was found a few times. The V and J genes are TRBV7-9 and TRBJ2-1; TRBD2 aligns across 7 bases. The CDR3 has 16 amino acids. Germline lookup yields CDR1 SEHNR and CDR2 FQNEAQ (reference sequence). The trim removed 5 bases at V and 4 bases at J, leaving 11 bases unmatched. The CDR3 DNA reads as TGTGCCAGCAGCCCGGGGGAGGGACCCGGGTACAATGAGCAGTTCTTC. Translation gives CASSPGEGPGYNEQFF. Based on the CDR3 plus reference TRBV7-9 and TRBJ2-1, the full variable domain is DTGVSQNPRHKITKRGQNVTFRCDPISEHNRLYWYRQTLGQGPEFLTYFQNEAQLEKSRLLSDRFSAERPKGSFSTLEIQRTEQGDSAMYLCASSPGEGPGYNEQFFGPGTRLTVL.

This clone was observed a handful of times. This rearrangement joins TRBV30 to TRBJ2-7; tentatively, D is TRBD2 (5 bases). The CDR3 consists of 13 residues. Per germline, CDR1 GTSNPN and CDR2 SVGIG (reference sequence). The V gene lost 3 bases and the J gene lost 4 bases, with 13 bases spanning the gap. The CDR3 nucleotides read TGTGCCTGGAGGGACCGGACGGGATACGAGCAGTACTTC. Translated: CAWRDRTGYEQYF.

V usage is TRBV28 and J usage is TRBJ2-7; tentatively, D is TRBD2 (6 bases). This CDR3 comprises 16 residues. Germline CDR1 MDHEN, CDR2 SYDVKM. Trimming stripped 5 bases from V and 3 bases from J, with 20 bases between. CDR3 in DNA: TGTGCCAGCAGTCTTGAAGGAGGGACTGCGAACTACGAGCAGTACTTC. This codes for CASSLEGGTANYEQYF.

The chain joins TRBV27 to TRBJ2-5; 7 bases are shared with TRBD2. This CDR3 has 14 residues. Germline V gene lookup returns CDR1 MNHEY and CDR2 SMNVEV (reference sequence). Germline trimming cut 8 bases from V and 2 bases from J; bases unmatched to any gene: 8. The CDR3: CASYSPGLQETQYF. The CDR3 bases are TGTGCCAGCTATAGTCCGGGACTACAAGAGACCCAGTACTTC.

This chain's CDR3 is CASSLRLVDNEQFF. The DNA of the CDR3 is TGTGCCAGCAGCTTACGACTAGTTGACAATGAGCAGTTCTTC. V usage is TRBV11-2 and J usage is TRBJ2-1; TRBD2 might be the D (6 bases). The CDR3 covers 14 residues. Per germline, CDR1 SGHAT and CDR2 FQNNGV. V was trimmed by 2 bases and J by 5 bases, leaving 10 bases between them.

This chain connects TRBV7-6 to TRBJ2-2; 7 nucleotides agree with TRBD1. After removal of 6 bases from V and 2 bases from J, the junction contained 12 bases not matched to a gene. Germline-derived CDR1 and CDR2 are SGHVS and FNYEAQ. CDR3 length: 17 amino acids. In DNA form, the CDR3 reads TGTGCCAGCAGTTCACCGACAGGGCCATTTAACACCGGGGAGCTGTTTTTT. It codes for CASSSPTGPFNTGELFF.

The J gene is TRBJ1-2, the V gene TRBV29-1, with D perhaps matching TRBD1 (6 bases). The CDR3 is made up of 12 amino acids. V gave up 5 bases and J gave up 2 bases, with 9 bases separating them. The germline V gene encodes CDR1 SQVTM and CDR2 ANQGSEA. The CDR3, as DNA: TGCAGCGTTTCAGGGGCGAACTATGGCTACACCTTC. Its translation is CSVSGANYGYTF.

This clone has a handful of counts. The chain is built from TRBV19 and TRBJ1-2; TRBD1 might be the D (6 bases). Germline V gene lookup returns CDR1 LNHDA and CDR2 SQIVND (reference sequence). This CDR3 is built from 13 residues. Trimming took off 3 bases at V and 5 bases at J, with 10 bases between the two ends. For the CDR3, the DNA is TGTGCCAGTAGTATTTCCAGGGGATATGGCTACACCTTC. Its translation is CASSISRGYGYTF.

The J gene is TRBJ2-1, the V gene TRBV5-5; TRBD1 aligns across 10 bases. Germline V gene lookup returns CDR1 SGHKS and CDR2 YYEKEE (reference sequence). This CDR3 comprises 17 residues. The V gene end was trimmed by 0 bases and the J gene end by 9 bases; junction bases not matched to a gene: 12. The CDR3 nucleotides are TGTGCCAGCAGCTTGGCCCTCCGGGACAGGGGCATCGGTGAGCAGTTCTTC. Translated, it gives CASSLALRDRGIGEQFF.

The V and J genes are TRBV13 and TRBJ2-7; 8 bases line up with TRBD1. Germline CDR1 is PRHDT and CDR2 is FYEKMQ (reference sequence). This CDR3 has 15 residues. Trimming cost V 6 bases and J 3 bases; bases outside gene matches: 10. This CDR3 is CASSPGTGTLYEQYF. The CDR3 nucleotides read TGTGCCAGCAGTCCGGGGACAGGAACGCTCTACGAGCAGTACTTC.

The chain carries TRBV9 and TRBJ2-5, with 8 bases fitting TRBD2. After removal of 0 bases from V and 1 base from J, the junction contained 8 bases not matched to a gene. Germline V gene lookup returns CDR1 SGDLS and CDR2 YYNGEE. CDR3 length: 17 amino acids. CDR3 coding DNA: TGTGCCAGCAGCGTAGGCAATAGCGGGGCAACCCAAGAGACCCAGTACTTC. Amino acids: CASSVGNSGATQETQYF.

This rearrangement joins TRBV14 to TRBJ2-7, with 8 bases that match TRBD1. The CDR3 runs to 16 residues. V trimming: 0 bases; J trimming: 4 bases; junction bases outside the gene matches: 8. Germline assignment: CDR1 SGHDN and CDR2 FVKESK. CDR3 DNA: TGTGCCAGCAGCCAAGATCGACAGGGGACCCTATACGAGCAGTACTTC. The encoded protein is CASSQDRQGTLYEQYF.

V is TRBV9 and J is TRBJ2-5; D perhaps matches TRBD2 (6 bases). V gave up 3 bases and J gave up 5 bases, with 8 bases separating them. The CDR3 spans 12 residues. Germline-derived CDR1 and CDR2 are SGDLS and YYNGEE. CDR3 nucleotides: TGTGCCAGCAGCGGGGGGACTGAGACCCAGTACTTC. This translates into CASSGGTETQYF.

This chain links TRBV6-5 with TRBJ2-1; 8 nucleotides align to TRBD2. V gave up 3 bases and J gave up 2 bases; unmatched junction bases: 6. This CDR3 is 16 amino acids long. The germline gives CDR1 MNHEY, CDR2 SVGAGI. The CDR3 coding sequence is TGTGCCAGCAGTTATCTAGCGGGCCAGACCTACAATGAGCAGTTCTTC. As protein: CASSYLAGQTYNEQFF.